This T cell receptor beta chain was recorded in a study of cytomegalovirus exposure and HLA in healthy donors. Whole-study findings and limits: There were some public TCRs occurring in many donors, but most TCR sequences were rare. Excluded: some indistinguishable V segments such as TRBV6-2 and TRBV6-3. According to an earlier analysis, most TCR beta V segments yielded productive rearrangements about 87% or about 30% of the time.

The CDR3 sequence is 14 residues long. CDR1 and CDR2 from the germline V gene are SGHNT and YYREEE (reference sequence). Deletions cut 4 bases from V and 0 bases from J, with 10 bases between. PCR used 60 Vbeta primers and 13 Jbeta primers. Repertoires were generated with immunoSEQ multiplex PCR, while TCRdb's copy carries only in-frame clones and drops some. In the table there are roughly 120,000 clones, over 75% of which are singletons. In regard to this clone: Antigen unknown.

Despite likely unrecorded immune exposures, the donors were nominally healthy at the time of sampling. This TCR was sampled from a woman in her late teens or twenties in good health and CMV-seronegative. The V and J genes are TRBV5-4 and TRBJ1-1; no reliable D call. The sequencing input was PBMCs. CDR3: CASSTTQMNTEAFF. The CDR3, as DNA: TGTGCCAGCAGCACAACACAGATGAACACTGAAGCTTTCTTT.